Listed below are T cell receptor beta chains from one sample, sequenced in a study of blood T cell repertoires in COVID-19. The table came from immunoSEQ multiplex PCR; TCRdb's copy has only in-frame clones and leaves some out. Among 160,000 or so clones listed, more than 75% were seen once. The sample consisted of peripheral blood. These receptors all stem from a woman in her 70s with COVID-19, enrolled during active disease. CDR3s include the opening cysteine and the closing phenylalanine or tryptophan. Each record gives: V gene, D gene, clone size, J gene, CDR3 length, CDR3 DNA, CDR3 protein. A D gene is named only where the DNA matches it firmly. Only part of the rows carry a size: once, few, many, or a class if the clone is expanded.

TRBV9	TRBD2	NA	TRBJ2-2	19	TGTGCCAGCAGCCCCCGGGCGGGACTAGCGGGGGTGAACACCGGGGAGCTGTTTTTT	CASSPRAGLAGVNTGELFF
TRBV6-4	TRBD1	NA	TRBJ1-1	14	TGTGCCAGCAAGGTTGACAGGGAAGGCACTGAAGCTTTCTTT	CASKVDREGTEAFF
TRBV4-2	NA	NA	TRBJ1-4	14	TGTGCCAGCAGCCAGACACGAACTAATGAAAAACTGTTTTTT	CASSQTRTNEKLFF
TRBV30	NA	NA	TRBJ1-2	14	TGTGCCTGGTTCAACCCGGGGGGCTGGGGTGGCTACACCTTC	CAWFNPGGWGGYTF
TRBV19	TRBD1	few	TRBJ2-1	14	TGTGCCAGTAGTATAGGGACAGGGGGCTTTGAGCAGTTCTTC	CASSIGTGGFEQFF
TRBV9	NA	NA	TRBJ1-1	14	TGTGCCAGCAGCGTGCGAGGGATGAACACTGAAGCTTTCTTT	CASSVRGMNTEAFF
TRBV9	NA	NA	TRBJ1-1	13	TGTGCCAGCAGCGTAGGGCCAGGGCCTGAAGCTTTCTTT	CASSVGPGPEAFF
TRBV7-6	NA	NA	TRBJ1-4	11	TGTGCCAGCAGCCTTAATGAAAAACTGTTTTTT	CASSLNEKLFF
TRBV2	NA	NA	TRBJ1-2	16	TGTGCCAGCAGTGAAAGTCCTGTCAGGGGTAACTATGGCTACACCTTC	CASSESPVRGNYGYTF
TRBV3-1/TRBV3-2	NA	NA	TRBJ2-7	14	TGTGCCAGCAAACCGCGGGAACTCTCCTACGAGCAGTACTTC	CASKPRELSYEQYF
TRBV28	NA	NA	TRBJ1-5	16	TGTGCCAGCAGTTCCCACGGAGGGGCTAAAACCCAGCCCCAGCATTTT	CASSSHGGAKTQPQHF
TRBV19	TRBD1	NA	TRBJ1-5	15	TGTGCCAGTAGTACCCGAGGGACAGGATCTCAGCCCCAGCATTTT	CASSTRGTGSQPQHF
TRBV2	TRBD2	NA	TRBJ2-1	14	TGTGCCAGCAGTAAACTAGCGGGGGGCGGGGAGCAGTTCTTC	CASSKLAGGGEQFF
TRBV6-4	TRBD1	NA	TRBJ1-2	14	TGTGCCAGCAGTGCTCAAGGGGGCGGCTATGGCTACACCTTC	CASSAQGGGYGYTF
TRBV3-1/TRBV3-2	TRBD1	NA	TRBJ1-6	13	TGTGCCAGCAGCCGGGGACAGCCTTCACCCCTCCACTTT	CASSRGQPSPLHF
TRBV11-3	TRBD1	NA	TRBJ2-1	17	TGTGCCAGCAGCTTATCGACAGGGGATCCGGGGATCAATGAGCAGTTCTTC	CASSLSTGDPGINEQFF
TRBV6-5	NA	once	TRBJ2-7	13	TGTGCCAGCAGTTACTCGGACTCGTACGAGCAGTACTTC	CASSYSDSYEQYF
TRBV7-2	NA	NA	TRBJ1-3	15	TGTGCCAGCAGCTTAGAGGCAGGGAACGGAAACACCATATATTTT	CASSLEAGNGNTIYF
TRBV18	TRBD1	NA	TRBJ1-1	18	TGTGCCAGCTCACCAAGGACAGGGGGATATTTACTGAACACTGAAGCTTTCTTT	CASSPRTGGYLLNTEAFF
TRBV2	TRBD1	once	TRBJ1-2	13	TGTGCCAGCACTCCGGACAGGGGAGGAGGCTACACCTTC	CASTPDRGGGYTF
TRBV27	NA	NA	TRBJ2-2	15	TGTGCCAGCAGTTGGGGCGGGATGTTGAATGGGGAGCTGTTTTTT	CASSWGGMLNGELFF
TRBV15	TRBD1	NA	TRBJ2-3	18	TGTGCCACCAGCAGACCAAGATCAGGGGGCGCGGGTACAGATACGCAGTATTTT	CATSRPRSGGAGTDTQYF
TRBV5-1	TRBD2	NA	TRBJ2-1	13	TGCGCCAGCAGCCCGTCGACTAGCGGGGCGGGGTTCTTC	CASSPSTSGAGFF
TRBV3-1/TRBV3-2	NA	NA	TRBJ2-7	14	TGTGCCAGCAGCCGGGCGGGGTCACCCTACGAGCAGTACTTC	CASSRAGSPYEQYF
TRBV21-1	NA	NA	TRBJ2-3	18	TGTGCCAGCAGCAAAGAAGCGCTAGCGGGGGGGCCCGGAGATACGCAGTATTTT	CASSKEALAGGPGDTQYF
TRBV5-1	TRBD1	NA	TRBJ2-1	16	TGCGCCAGCAGCTACCGGACAGGGCGAGCCTACAATGAGCAGTTCTTC	CASSYRTGRAYNEQFF
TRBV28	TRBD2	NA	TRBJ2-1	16	TGTGCCAGCAGTCCCGCGGGTTGGCGGGGGGACAATGAGCAGTTCTTC	CASSPAGWRGDNEQFF
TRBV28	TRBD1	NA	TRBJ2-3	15	TGTGCCAGCAGTTCGGGGACAGGGGTCACAGATACGCAGTATTTT	CASSSGTGVTDTQYF